This entry lists 8 T cell receptor beta chains sequenced from one sample in a study of blood T cell repertoires in COVID-19. Assay: immunoSEQ multiplex PCR; the TCRdb copy retains only in-frame clones and omits some. Of 140,000 to 150,000 clones listed, 87% were seen once; the top ten hold about 6%. The sequenced material came from peripheral blood. These receptors were obtained from a man older than 75 with acute or convalescent COVID-19.

The rearrangement uses TRBV6-5 and TRBJ1-2; 7 bases map to TRBD1. From germline, CDR1 is MNHEY and CDR2 SVGAGI. J was trimmed by 6 bases and V by 8 bases; bases with no gene match: 15. The CDR3 has 15 residues. The CDR3 spells CASDSRGRGLDGYTF. CDR3 nucleotides: TGTGCCAGCGACTCAAGGGGAAGGGGGCTGGATGGCTACACCTTC.

V usage is TRBV5-1 and J usage is TRBJ1-3; D remains ambiguous. The CDR3 extends over 14 amino acids. V was clipped by 4 bases and J by 2 bases, with 10 bases between them. CDR1 SGHRS and CDR2 YFSETQ come from the germline V gene. CDR3 residues: CASSPADPGNTIYF. Here the CDR3 DNA reads TGCGCCAGCAGCCCCGCGGATCCTGGAAACACCATATATTTT.

The genes are TRBV6-2 or TRBV6-3 and TRBJ2-5; 11 bases are a match to TRBD2. V shed 2 bases and J 0 bases; nucleotides not matched to a gene: 8. The CDR3 contains 18 residues. CDR1 and CDR2 (germline): MNHEY, SVGEGT. CDR3 sequence: CASSYAASGRRYQETQYF. DNA for the CDR3: TGTGCCAGCAGTTACGCGGCTAGCGGGAGGAGGTACCAAGAGACCCAGTACTTC.

This clone was seen more than once but under ten times. The chain recombines TRBV7-9 with TRBJ1-3; a possible D gene is TRBD1 (5 bases). The CDR3 is made up of 14 amino acids. V lost 3 bases and J lost 4, with 10 bases in between. From germline, CDR1 is SEHNR and CDR2 FQNEAQ (reference sequence). The CDR3 DNA reads as TGTGCCAGCAGCTTTGGCGGGGGGGGAAACACCATATATTTT. Protein sequence: CASSFGGGGNTIYF. The variable domain in full, completed from reference TRBV7-9 and TRBJ1-3, reads DTGVSQNPRHKITKRGQNVTFRCDPISEHNRLYWYRQTLGQGPEFLTYFQNEAQLEKSRLLSDRFSAERPKGSFSTLEIQRTEQGDSAMYLCASSFGGGGNTIYFGEGSWLTVV.

The chain is built from TRBV7-8 and TRBJ2-2, with TRBD1 matching over 8 bases. The CDR3 runs 14 residues. Trimming cost V 5 bases and J 6 bases; bases outside gene matches: 5. CDR1 SGHVS and CDR2 FQNEAQ come from the germline V gene. This CDR3 is CASSAQTGAGELFF. The CDR3 coding sequence is TGTGCCAGCAGCGCCCAGACAGGGGCCGGGGAGCTGTTTTTT.

This clone came up once. The V gene is TRBV7-9, the J gene TRBJ1-2, with D possibly matching TRBD1 (5 bases). Trimming pared 3 bases from V and 4 bases from J, leaving 6 bases between. Per the germline V gene, CDR1 is SEHNR and CDR2 is FQNEAQ (reference sequence). This CDR3 contains 12 residues. CDR3 coding DNA: TGTGCCAGCAGCTTCAGGGCCTATGGCTACACCTTC. Its protein product is CASSFRAYGYTF.

The chain employs TRBV5-1 and TRBJ1-3; the match to TRBD1 covers 9 bases. CDR1 and CDR2 from the germline V gene are SGHRS and YFSETQ. V lost 0 bases, J lost 1 base, and 5 bases stayed unmatched. This CDR3 comprises 17 residues. The CDR3 nucleotides are TGCGCCAGCAGCTTGGAAAGGACAGGGGTATCTGGAAACACCATATATTTT. It encodes CASSLERTGVSGNTIYF.

The gene calls are TRBV5-4 and TRBJ2-3; 7 bases are shared with TRBD1. Losses at the gene ends were 3 bases for V and 0 bases for J; bases not matched to a gene: 1. CDR3 length: 14 residues. Germline values: CDR1 SGHNT, CDR2 YYREEE (reference sequence). CDR3 sequence: CASSWDRSTDTQYF. Here the CDR3 DNA reads TGTGCCAGCAGCTGGGACAGAAGCACAGATACGCAGTATTTT.